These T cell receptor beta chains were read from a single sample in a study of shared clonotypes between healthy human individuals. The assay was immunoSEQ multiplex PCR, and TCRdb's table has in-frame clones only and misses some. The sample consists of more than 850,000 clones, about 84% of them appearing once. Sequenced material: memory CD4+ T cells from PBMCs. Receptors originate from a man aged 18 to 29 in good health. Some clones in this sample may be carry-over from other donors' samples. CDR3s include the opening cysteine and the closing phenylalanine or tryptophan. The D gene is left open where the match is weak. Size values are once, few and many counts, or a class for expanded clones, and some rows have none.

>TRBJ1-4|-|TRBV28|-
TGTGCCAGCAGTTCCTTGGGGGTTGCAACTAATGAAAAACTGTTTTTT
CASSSLGVATNEKLFF
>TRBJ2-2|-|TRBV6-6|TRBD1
TGTGCCAGCAGTTCCAGGGGGCCCGGGGAGCTGTTTTTT
CASSSRGPGELFF
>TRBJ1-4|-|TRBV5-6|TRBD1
TGTGCCAGCAGCCTACAGGGGGCAACTAATGAAAAACTGTTTTTT
CASSLQGATNEKLFF
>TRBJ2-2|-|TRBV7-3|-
TGTGCCAGCAGCCTGGACATCCCGGGCACCGGGGAGCTGTTTTTT
CASSLDIPGTGELFF
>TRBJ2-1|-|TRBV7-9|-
TGTGCCAGCAGCTTACCCCTCGGCAGGGCGAACTACAATGAGCAGTTCTTC
CASSLPLGRANYNEQFF
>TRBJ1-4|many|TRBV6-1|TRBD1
TGTGCCAGCAGTAACGGACAGGCGGGTAATGAAAAACTGTTTTTT
CASSNGQAGNEKLFF
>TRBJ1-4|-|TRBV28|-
TGTGCCAGCGAACCTCTCGGGAGTAATGAAAAACTGTTTTTT
CASEPLGSNEKLFF
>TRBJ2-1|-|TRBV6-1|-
TGTGCCAGCACCGAACTACGGGTCTACAATGAGCAGTTCTTC
CASTELRVYNEQFF
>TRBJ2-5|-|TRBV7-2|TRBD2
TGTGCCAGCAGCCTGGGACTAGCGGGAACCGAGACCCAGTACTTC
CASSLGLAGTETQYF
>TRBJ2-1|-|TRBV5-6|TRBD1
TGTGCCAGCAACACACCAAGGACAGGGAAAAATGAGCAGTTCTTC
CASNTPRTGKNEQFF
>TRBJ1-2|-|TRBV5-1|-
TGCGCCAGCAGCTTGGAAACTGGGGGGAACACCTTC
CASSLETGGNTF
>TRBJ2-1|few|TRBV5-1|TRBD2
TGCGCCAGCAGCAGCGGGGGCACTACTAATGAGCAGTTCTTC
CASSSGGTTNEQFF
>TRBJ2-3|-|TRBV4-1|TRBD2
TGCGCCAGCAGCCGGCAAGGCGGAATGACTAGCGGTACAGATACGCAGTATTTT
CASSRQGGMTSGTDTQYF